These T cell receptor beta chains were read from a single sample in a study of CD8 T cells in Susac syndrome. TCRdb re-analysed the immunoSEQ multiplex PCR reads in MiXCR, keeping a single row per CDR3 protein. The sample contains roughly 300,000 distinct CDR3 sequences, roughly 85% of which appear only once. The sample taken for sequencing was CD8+ T cells from PBMCs. These receptors all stem from a human donor with multiple sclerosis. Each CDR3 is given with its conserved first and last residue. The D gene is left open where the match is weak. Size values are once, few and many counts, or a class for expanded clones, and some rows have none.

few,TRBV9,TRBD1,TRBJ2-7,TGTGCCAGCAGCGCCGGGACAGATTACGAGCAGTACTTC,CASSAGTDYEQYF
-,TRBV4-1,-,TRBJ2-2,TGCGCCAGCAGCCAAGGAACCACCGGGGAGCTGTTTTTT,CASSQGTTGELFF
-,TRBV27,TRBD1,TRBJ2-4,TGTGCCAGCAGTTTCATAGGGACAGGCCAAAACATTCAGTACTTC,CASSFIGTGQNIQYF
-,TRBV6-5,TRBD2,TRBJ2-1,TGTGCCAGCAGTTACTCAAGGGGACTAGCGAATGAGCAGTTCTTC,CASSYSRGLANEQFF
-,TRBV18,-,TRBJ2-1,TGTGCCAGCTCACCCGGGACCCCGCCTAATGAGCAGTTCTTC,CASSPGTPPNEQFF
-,TRBV27,-,TRBJ2-7,TGTGCCAGCGGAACTTCGGATTCCTACGAGCAGTACTTC,CASGTSDSYEQYF
few,TRBV2,-,TRBJ1-1,TGTGCCAGCAGAGAGCGCCTGGGGGCCGGTGCTTTCTTT,CASRERLGAGAFF
-,TRBV7-2,-,TRBJ2-2,TGTGCCAGCAGCTACGCAACGGGGTGGAACACCGGGGAGCTGTTTTTT,CASSYATGWNTGELFF
once,TRBV27,-,TRBJ2-1,TGTGCCAGCAGTTTAAGCGTCGTCAATGAGCAGTTCTTC,CASSLSVVNEQFF
-,TRBV6-6,-,TRBJ2-3,TGTGCCAGCAGTCAGACAGCCATCACAGATACGCAGTATTTT,CASSQTAITDTQYF
-,TRBV20-1,TRBD2,TRBJ2-1,TGCAGTGGTTCGGTGGGAGGGCCCGGCAATGAGCAGTTCTTC,CSGSVGGPGNEQFF
-,TRBV24-1,-,TRBJ2-7,TGTGCCACCAGTGATGGACGGAACCCCTACGAGCAGTACTTC,CATSDGRNPYEQYF
-,TRBV25-1,-,TRBJ1-2,TGTGCCAGCAGTGCAGACATTCGCTATGGCTACACCTTC,CASSADIRYGYTF
few,TRBV6-5,-,TRBJ2-7,TGTGCCAGCAGTACACGTAGTGGGGCCAGGGCCTACGAGCAGTACTTC,CASSTRSGARAYEQYF
-,TRBV10-2,-,TRBJ2-1,TGCGCCAGTCAGACAGATTACAATGAGCAGTTCTTC,CASQTDYNEQFF